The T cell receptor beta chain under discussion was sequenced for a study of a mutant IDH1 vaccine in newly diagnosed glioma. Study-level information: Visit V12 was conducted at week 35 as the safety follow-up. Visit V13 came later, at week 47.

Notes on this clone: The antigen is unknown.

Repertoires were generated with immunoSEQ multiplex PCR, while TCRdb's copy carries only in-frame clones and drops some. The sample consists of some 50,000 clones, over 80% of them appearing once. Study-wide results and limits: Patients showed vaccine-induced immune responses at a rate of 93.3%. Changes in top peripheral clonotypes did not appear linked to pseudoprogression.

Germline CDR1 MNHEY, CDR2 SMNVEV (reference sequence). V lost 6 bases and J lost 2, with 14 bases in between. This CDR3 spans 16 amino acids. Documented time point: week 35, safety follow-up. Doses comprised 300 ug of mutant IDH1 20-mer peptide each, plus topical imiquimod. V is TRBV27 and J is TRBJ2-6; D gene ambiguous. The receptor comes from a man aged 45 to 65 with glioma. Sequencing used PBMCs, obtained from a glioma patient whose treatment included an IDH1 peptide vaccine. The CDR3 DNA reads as TGTGCCAGCAGGCGATTTGGACCCCCTGGGGCCAACGTCCTGACTTTC. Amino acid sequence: CASRRFGPPGANVLTF.